Sequencing of this T cell receptor (beta chain) was carried out in a study of T cells in Graves' hyperthyroidism and ophthalmopathy. This clonotype was detected many times. The antigen remains undetermined. Germline V lookup: CDR1 MNHEY, CDR2 SVGAGI. There are 17 residues in the CDR3. The V gene end was trimmed by 0 bases and the J gene end by 4 bases; junction bases not matched to a gene: 11. Regions amplified from RNA transcripts were the TCR beta CDR3 regions. The HTBI primer set served for first-round RT-PCR of the TCR CDR3. TCRdb reprocessed the multiplex PCR reads with MiXCR, giving one entry per CDR3 protein. Seen here are approximately 250,000 distinct CDR3 sequences, approximately 23% observed once, and the top ten hold 30% to 40%. Findings and limits, study-wide: The model's output predicted ophthalmopathy at a median of around 6.9 months prior to onset. Ophthalmopathy and stable hyperthyroidism were separated by a 13 V-J model.

The sample comprised blood. The sequence came from a middle-aged woman with Graves' ophthalmopathy. V usage is TRBV6-5 and J usage is TRBJ1-1, with 7 bases that match TRBD1. The CDR3 nucleotides are TGTGCCAGCAGTTACTCGGTAGGGGGCGCGTCGGTCACTGAAGCTTTCTTT. Translating gives CASSYSVGGASVTEAFF.